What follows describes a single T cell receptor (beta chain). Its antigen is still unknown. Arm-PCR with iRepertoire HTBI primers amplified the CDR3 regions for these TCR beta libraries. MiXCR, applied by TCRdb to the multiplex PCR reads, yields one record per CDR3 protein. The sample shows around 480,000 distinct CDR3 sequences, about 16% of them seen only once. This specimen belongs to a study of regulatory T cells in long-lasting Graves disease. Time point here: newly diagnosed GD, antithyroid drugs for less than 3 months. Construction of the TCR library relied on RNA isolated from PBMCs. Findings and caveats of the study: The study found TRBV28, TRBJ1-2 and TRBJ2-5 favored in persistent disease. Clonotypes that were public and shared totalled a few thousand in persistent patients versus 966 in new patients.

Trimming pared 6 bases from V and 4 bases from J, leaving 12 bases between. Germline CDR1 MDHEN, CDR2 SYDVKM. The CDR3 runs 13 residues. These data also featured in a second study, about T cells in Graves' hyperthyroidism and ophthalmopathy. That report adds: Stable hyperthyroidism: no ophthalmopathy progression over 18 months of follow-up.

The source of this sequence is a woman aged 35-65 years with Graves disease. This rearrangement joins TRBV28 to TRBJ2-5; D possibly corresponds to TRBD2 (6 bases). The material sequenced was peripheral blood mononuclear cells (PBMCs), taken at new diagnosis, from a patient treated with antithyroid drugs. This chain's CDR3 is CASSPEGRETQYF. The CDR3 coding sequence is TGTGCCAGCAGCCCGGAGGGGAGAGAGACCCAGTACTTC.